This is a list of T cell receptor beta chains from one sample in a study of T cells in Graves' hyperthyroidism and ophthalmopathy. TCRdb reanalysed the multiplex PCR reads using MiXCR and keeps one entry per CDR3 protein. This table holds some 510,000 distinct CDR3 sequences, around 42% found once. The sequenced sample was peripheral blood or thyroid tissue (not recorded which). Receptors originate from a woman under 30 with Graves' hyperthyroidism. Both conserved end residues are part of each CDR3. The D gene is left open where the match is weak. Size is stated for part of the rows, as once, few or many counts, or as a class when the clone is expanded.

clone_size | j_call | d_call | v_call | cdr3_nt | cdr3_aa
many | TRBJ1-2 | - | TRBV7-9 | TGTGCCAGCAGCTGGATACAAGACTATGGCTACACCTTC | CASSWIQDYGYTF
- | TRBJ1-2 | TRBD1 | TRBV25-1 | TGTGCCAGCAGTGCCCGGGACAGGGCCAACGACTATGGCTACACCTTC | CASSARDRANDYGYTF
- | TRBJ2-5 | TRBD2 | TRBV11-2 | TGTGCCAGCAGCGTAGGTGGGCTAGCGGGAGACCAAGAGACCCAGTACTTC | CASSVGGLAGDQETQYF
few | TRBJ1-1 | - | TRBV20-1 | TGCAGTGCTAGAGATCTGAGCACTGAAGCTTTCTTT | CSARDLSTEAFF
few | TRBJ1-6 | - | TRBV9 | TGTGCCAGCAGCTACTGGGACAAAAAGAGGCCCCTCCACTTT | CASSYWDKKRPLHF
- | TRBJ2-7 | TRBD2 | TRBV2 | TGTGCCAGCAGCTTAGTCGCGACTAGCGGGAGTGGGTCCTACGAGCAGTACTTC | CASSLVATSGSGSYEQYF
few | TRBJ2-2 | - | TRBV7-8 | TGTGCCAGCAGCTTAGCCATTGAGGGTTACACCGGGGAGCTGTTTTTT | CASSLAIEGYTGELFF
- | TRBJ2-7 | - | TRBV7-9 | TGTGCCAGCAGCCGGCCGGACGGTAGCTCCTACGAGCAGTACTTC | CASSRPDGSSYEQYF
- | TRBJ2-2 | TRBD1 | TRBV4-2 | TGTGCCAGCAGCCAACAGGGGGACACCGGGGAGCTGTTTTTT | CASSQQGDTGELFF
once | TRBJ1-2 | - | TRBV20-1 | TGCAGTGCCGAACCCCCACGAGCTAACTATGGCTACACCTTC | CSAEPPRANYGYTF
- | TRBJ1-2 | - | TRBV5-1 | TGCGCCAGCAGAGCCGGGACACTCAACTATGGCTACACCTTC | CASRAGTLNYGYTF
- | TRBJ2-7 | - | TRBV4-1 | TGCGCCAGCAGCCAAGAGATGGATTCCTACGAGCAGTACTTC | CASSQEMDSYEQYF
- | TRBJ1-2 | - | TRBV6-6 | TGTGCCAGCAGCGTTGGACGGGTATATGGCTACACCTTC | CASSVGRVYGYTF
many | TRBJ1-1 | - | TRBV6-5 | TGTGCCAGCAGTTACTCGACTAGTGGGAACACTGAAGCTTTCTTT | CASSYSTSGNTEAFF
- | TRBJ2-7 | - | TRBV20-1 | TGCAGTGCTGGGGGCGGAGGGAGAGTCGCCTACGAGCAGTACTTC | CSAGGGGRVAYEQYF
- | TRBJ1-4 | TRBD1 | TRBV24-1 | TGTGCCACCAGTGATTCGACAGGGAATGAAAAACTGTTTTTT | CATSDSTGNEKLFF
few | TRBJ2-3 | - | TRBV25-1 | TGTGCCAGCACCGGAGTTAGCACAGATACGCAGTATTTT | CASTGVSTDTQYF
- | TRBJ1-1 | TRBD1 | TRBV6-1 | TGTGCCAGCAGTGTATACAGGGGGGGTAGCACTGAAGCTTTCTTT | CASSVYRGGSTEAFF
few | TRBJ1-5 | - | TRBV7-9 | TGTGCCAGCAGCTCGACAGCGACTCAGCCCCAGCATTTT | CASSSTATQPQHF
few | TRBJ2-2 | TRBD1 | TRBV2 | TGTGCCAGCAGGGACGGACAGGGGGCGACCGGGGAGCTGTTTTTT | CASRDGQGATGELFF
many | TRBJ2-7 | - | TRBV10-3 | TGTGCCATCAGTGCCGGGACCGGCTCCTACGAGCAGTACTTC | CAISAGTGSYEQYF
few | TRBJ1-1 | - | TRBV25-1 | TGTGCCAGCAGCTTGGGCTTCAGGGTGGATGACACTGAAGCTTTCTTT | CASSLGFRVDDTEAFF
many | TRBJ1-1 | - | TRBV15 | TGTGCCACCAGCGGCCGGGCCCCCGGGGAAGCTTTCTTT | CATSGRAPGEAFF
- | TRBJ1-4 | - | TRBV7-9 | TGTGCCAGCGCATGGCCCGGAGCCCACGCGGACGAAAAACTGTTTTTT | CASAWPGAHADEKLFF
few | TRBJ2-7 | TRBD2 | TRBV20-1 | TGCAGTGCTAGGCCGGGACTAGAGGTTTACGAGCAGTACTTC | CSARPGLEVYEQYF
many | TRBJ1-4 | TRBD1 | TRBV10-3 | TGTGCCAGCAGCGGCGGGACAGTTAATGAAAAACTGTTTTTT | CASSGGTVNEKLFF
- | TRBJ2-6 | TRBD1 | TRBV25-1 | TGTGCCAGCAAGGGACAGGGTCGCTCTGGGGCCAACGTCCTGACTTTC | CASKGQGRSGANVLTF
- | TRBJ2-2 | - | TRBV29-1 | TGCAGCGTTAAGGGGGGAGTTGACACCGGGGAGCTGTTTTTT | CSVKGGVDTGELFF
- | TRBJ1-5 | - | TRBV9 | TGTGCCAGCAGTGTGGCGGACGGGGATTATCAGCCCCAGCATTTT | CASSVADGDYQPQHF
- | TRBJ2-7 | - | TRBV12-3/TRBV12-4 | TGTGCCAGCAGTTTATCCGGCTGGACGGGGCAATACGAGCAGTACTTC | CASSLSGWTGQYEQYF
few | TRBJ2-2 | - | TRBV19 | TGTGCCAGTAGTATCCTCAGGTCGAACACCGGGGAGCTGTTTTTT | CASSILRSNTGELFF
- | TRBJ2-7 | - | TRBV10-3 | TGTGCCAGCAGGCGGGACCCTAACTACGAGCAGTACTTC | CASRRDPNYEQYF
many | TRBJ1-1 | - | TRBV24-1 | TGTGCCACCAGTGTCCCGGGACGGTTCGACACTGAAGCTTTCTTT | CATSVPGRFDTEAFF
- | TRBJ1-1 | TRBD1 | TRBV15 | TGTGCCACCAGCAGAGGGACAGGGAGGACTGAAGCTTTCTTT | CATSRGTGRTEAFF
many | TRBJ1-3 | - | TRBV6-4 | TGTGCCAGCAGTGAGACCGGGCCCTCTGGAAACACCATATATTTT | CASSETGPSGNTIYF
- | TRBJ2-6 | - | TRBV25-1 | TGTGCTAGCCGAAGGTTCTCTGGGGCCAACGTCCTGACTTTC | CASRRFSGANVLTF
- | TRBJ1-6 | - | TRBV5-1 | TGCGCCAGCAGCTTGGCCGAACAGGGCGTAACACCCCTCCACTTT | CASSLAEQGVTPLHF
many | TRBJ2-7 | - | TRBV7-2 | TGTGCCAGCATTCCGGACAGCTCCTACGAGCAGTACTTC | CASIPDSSYEQYF
- | TRBJ2-7 | TRBD1 | TRBV29-1 | TGCAGCGTTTCGGGACAGGGGCGCCACGAGCAGTACTTC | CSVSGQGRHEQYF
- | TRBJ1-1 | - | TRBV9 | TGTGCCAGCAGCGTAGCTTACACTGAAGCTTTCTTT | CASSVAYTEAFF